This T cell receptor (beta chain) stems from a study of vaccination effects on CD4 cells after COVID-19. Study details: ViraFEST expansion of antigen-specific CD4+ T cells with viral peptide pools preceded sequencing.

Between the trimmed V and J ends, which lost 5 bases and 5 bases, there was a span of 12 bases. This CDR3 contains 13 residues. The germline V gene has CDR1 MNHEY and CDR2 SVGAGI. Having been cultured for about 10 days, the cells underwent CD4+ T cell isolation. Either the BNT162b2 or mRNA-1273 vaccine was given to participants in two doses. Neither prior SARS-CoV-2 infection nor positive nucleocapsid antibodies were present in the vaccine recipients. Study-wide results and caveats: Substantial clonal contraction characterized both infection- and vaccine-induced clones late after vaccination.

As for this clone: Its target is unknown.

Libraries were prepared by immunoSEQ multiplex PCR; TCRdb keeps only in-frame clonotypes and omits some of them. Among around 46,000 clones listed, about three quarters were seen once. The sequences come from CD4+ T cells from PBMCs cultured without peptide, collected after COVID-19 vaccination. The chain carries TRBV6-5 and TRBJ2-5; D ambiguous. The TCR comes from a human donor who received a COVID-19 vaccine. CDR3 sequence reads: CASSRTVGETQYF. The CDR3 DNA follows: TGTGCCAGCAGTCGAACAGTAGGGGAGACCCAGTACTTC.